These T cell receptor beta chains were read from a single sample in a study of early T cells in non-severe SARS-CoV-2 infection. Using its own MiXCR run on the 5' RACE reads, TCRdb lists one record per CDR3 protein. The table lists approximately 70,000 distinct CDR3 sequences, roughly 13% of them singletons. Sequencing used whole blood. Receptors were obtained from an adult who was a healthcare worker with PCR-confirmed SARS-CoV-2 infection or an uninfected control (not recorded which). CDR3s include the opening cysteine and the closing phenylalanine or tryptophan. The D gene is left open where the match is weak. Clone size is shown for a subset of rows, as once, few, many or a class of expanded clone.

>few|.|TRBV4-3|TRBJ2-7|15
TGCGCCAGCAGCCGAGCAGGGTCTTCGGCACGGGAGCAGTACTTC
CASSRAGSSAREQYF
>.|TRBD1|TRBV28|TRBJ1-1|11
TGTGCCAGCAGTTACAGGGGGGAGACTTTCTTT
CASSYRGETFF
>.|.|TRBV4-3|TRBJ1-1|14
TGCGCCAGCAGCCAATGGGACCGCAACACTGAAGCTTTCTTT
CASSQWDRNTEAFF
>.|TRBD1|TRBV9|TRBJ2-7|16
TGTGCCAGCAGCGCGTCCGGGACAGGGGGCTGGTACGAGCAGTACTTC
CASSASGTGGWYEQYF
>few|.|TRBV18|TRBJ2-7|12
TGTGCCAGCTCACCATCAGCCTACGAGCAGTACTTC
CASSPSAYEQYF
>.|.|TRBV20-1|TRBJ1-1|15
TGCAGTGCTTCCCCCGGGACTGAAATGAACACTGAAGCTTTCTTT
CSASPGTEMNTEAFF
>.|.|TRBV11-2|TRBJ1-2|12
TGTGCCAGCAGCTTACAGGGTTATGGCTACACCTTC
CASSLQGYGYTF
>many|TRBD1|TRBV2|TRBJ2-3|14
TGTGCCAGCAGTGTCGACAGGGGGACAGATACGCAGTATTTT
CASSVDRGTDTQYF
>many|.|TRBV4-1|TRBJ1-1|19
TGCGCCAGCAGCCCATGGCACGACCCGGGACGGTACGACTACACTGAAGCTTTCTTT
CASSPWHDPGRYDYTEAFF
>many|.|TRBV6-5|TRBJ2-2|16
TGTGCCAGCAGTTACTTCGGATCTCCTTTCACCGGGGAGCTGTTTTTT
CASSYFGSPFTGELFF
>.|.|TRBV3-1|TRBJ2-3|18
TGTGCCAGCAGCCAAGTCCTGTCGGAACTAGGGCCCACAGATACGCAGTATTTT
CASSQVLSELGPTDTQYF
>.|.|TRBV12-3/TRBV12-4|TRBJ1-1|13
TGTGCCAGCAGTAAACACGGGGACACTGAAGCTTTCTTT
CASSKHGDTEAFF
>few|TRBD1|TRBV7-6|TRBJ2-7|14
TGTGCCAGCAGCCCCGGGACAGGGTCCTACGAGCAGTACTTC
CASSPGTGSYEQYF
>.|.|TRBV6-5|TRBJ1-5|15
TGTGCCAGCGGTATTGGACACAATAGCAATCAGCCCCAGCATTTT
CASGIGHNSNQPQHF
>many|TRBD1|TRBV5-6|TRBJ2-7|16
TGTGCCAGCAGCTTGGCAGGGGGCGCCATGATCTACGAGCAGTACTTC
CASSLAGGAMIYEQYF
>many|.|TRBV25-1|TRBJ2-2|13
TGTGCCAGCAGCCTCAGGGACACCGGGGAGCTGTTTTTT
CASSLRDTGELFF
>many|.|TRBV6-5|TRBJ2-2|15
TGTGCCAGCAGTTACTCAGAGGACTCCGCCGGGGAGCTGTTTTTT
CASSYSEDSAGELFF
>.|.|TRBV9|TRBJ2-3|15
TGTGCCAGCAGCGTAGGAGCCCCCAGCACAGATACGCAGTATTTT
CASSVGAPSTDTQYF
>few|.|TRBV19|TRBJ1-6|15
TGTGCCAGTAGTATTTCGACTCCGGAAAATTCACCCCTCCACTTT
CASSISTPENSPLHF
>many|.|TRBV9|TRBJ2-6|17
TGTGCCAGCAGCGTCCACCCCTTCGACTCTGGGGCCAACGTCCTGACTTTC
CASSVHPFDSGANVLTF
>few|.|TRBV18|TRBJ1-6|14
TGTGCCAGCTCACCGTTACAGGAAAATTCACCCCTCCACTTT
CASSPLQENSPLHF
>.|.|TRBV9|TRBJ2-1|13
TGTGCCAGCAGCGTACAGGTAGTGGGTGAGCAGTTCTTC
CASSVQVVGEQFF
>.|.|TRBV6-6|TRBJ1-5|16
TGTGCCGGCAGTCTAAAGGGTTCATTTAGCAATCAGCCCCAGCATTTT
CAGSLKGSFSNQPQHF
>.|TRBD2|TRBV9|TRBJ2-2|16
TGTGCCAGCAGCGTTCTAGCGGTTTATAACACCGGGGAGCTGTTTTTT
CASSVLAVYNTGELFF
>many|TRBD1|TRBV6-2/TRBV6-3|TRBJ2-2|17
TGTGCCAGCAAGAGTTATGGGACAGGGGCGAACACCGGGGAGCTGTTTTTT
CASKSYGTGANTGELFF
>few|.|TRBV12-3/TRBV12-4|TRBJ1-6|15
TGTGCCAGCAGTTTGACGGGACGAGGGCTATCACCCCTCCACTTT
CASSLTGRGLSPLHF
>few|.|TRBV9|TRBJ2-6|15
TGTGCCAGCAGCGGGACAGTCTCTGGGGCCAACGTCCTGACTTTC
CASSGTVSGANVLTF
>.|TRBD1|TRBV28|TRBJ1-5|15
TGTGCCAGCAGAAATACAGGGGGTCGCAATCAGCCCCAGCATTTT
CASRNTGGRNQPQHF
>.|.|TRBV28|TRBJ2-7|14
TGTGCCAGCAGTCGTCAGCCAGGGGACTACGAGCAGTACTTC
CASSRQPGDYEQYF
>few|TRBD2|TRBV7-3|TRBJ2-3|17
TGTGCCAGCAGCCCACGGGCTAGCGGGGGTATAGCAGATACGCAGTATTTT
CASSPRASGGIADTQYF
>few|.|TRBV6-5|TRBJ2-3|17
TGTGCCAGCAGTTCGGGCCAGTTAGACACTAGCACAGATACGCAGTATTTT
CASSSGQLDTSTDTQYF
>few|TRBD1|TRBV20-1|TRBJ2-3|14
TGCAGTGCTAAGAGGGACAGGGAGGCAGATACGCAGTATTTT
CSAKRDREADTQYF
>few|.|TRBV2|TRBJ1-1|16
TGTGCCAGCAGTGAAGAGGCACTCGGACTGAACACTGAAGCTTTCTTT
CASSEEALGLNTEAFF
>many|TRBD2|TRBV19|TRBJ2-3|14
TGTGCCAGTAGTAATCGGACTAGCGCTGATACGCAGTATTTT
CASSNRTSADTQYF
>many|TRBD1|TRBV9|TRBJ1-6|14
TGTGCCAGCAGCGCCGGGACAGATAATTCACCCCTCCACTTT
CASSAGTDNSPLHF
>few|TRBD1|TRBV29-1|TRBJ2-5|14
TGCAGCGTTGCTAGACAGGGGGCAGCGGAGACCCAGTACTTC
CSVARQGAAETQYF
>few|.|TRBV7-9|TRBJ1-2|13
TGTGCCAGCAGCCCCTCCCTCCACTATGGCTACACCTTC
CASSPSLHYGYTF
>many|TRBD1|TRBV5-6|TRBJ2-7|14
TGTGCCAGCAGTACGACAGGGATTTCCTACGAGCAGTACTTC
CASSTTGISYEQYF
>.|.|TRBV3-1|TRBJ1-6|13
TGTGCCAGCAGCCAAAATTCGAATTCACCCCTCCACTTT
CASSQNSNSPLHF
>.|.|TRBV3-1|TRBJ2-5|15
TGTGCCAGCAGCCAAGGAGCCAGCCTCCAAGAGACCCAGTACTTC
CASSQGASLQETQYF
>.|.|TRBV5-1|TRBJ2-3|16
TGCGCCAGCAGCGCCCGAACGGGGCATAGCACAGATACGCAGTATTTT
CASSARTGHSTDTQYF
>many|.|TRBV7-7|TRBJ2-6|15
TGTGCCAGCAGCCCATCATTTTCTGGGGCCAACGTCCTGACTTTC
CASSPSFSGANVLTF
>few|TRBD2|TRBV12-3/TRBV12-4|TRBJ2-7|14
TGTGCCAGCAGTTTATCGACTAGCGGGTACGAGCAGTACTTC
CASSLSTSGYEQYF
>few|.|TRBV14|TRBJ1-1|13
TGTGCCAGCAGCTTAAAAATGAACACTGAAGCTTTCTTT
CASSLKMNTEAFF
>many|.|TRBV7-2|TRBJ1-3|15
TGTGCCAGCAGCTTAGCGCTGGCGGCTGGAAACACCATATATTTT
CASSLALAAGNTIYF
>.|TRBD1|TRBV29-1|TRBJ2-1|12
TGCAGCGTAAGGGGGCTTTTAGATGAGCAGTTCTTC
CSVRGLLDEQFF
>.|TRBD1|TRBV7-9|TRBJ1-6|14
TGTGCCAGCAGCTCTGGGACAGGGAATTCACCCCTCCACTTT
CASSSGTGNSPLHF
>once|.|TRBV6-5|TRBJ2-1|16
TGTGCCAGCAGTCGATCCGGACCCGGGACCTACAATGAGCAGTTCTTC
CASSRSGPGTYNEQFF
>few|.|TRBV10-3|TRBJ2-7|10
TGTGTCATGGGACGGTACGAGCAGTACTTC
CVMGRYEQYF
>many|.|TRBV6-2/TRBV6-3|TRBJ2-7|14
TGTGCCAGCAGAAACGGGGGCACCACCTACGAGCAGTACTTC
CASRNGGTTYEQYF
>.|TRBD2|TRBV28|TRBJ2-5|14
TGTGCCAGCAACTCAGCGGGGGGGGAAGAGACCCAGTACTTC
CASNSAGGEETQYF
>.|.|TRBV6-5|TRBJ2-7|17
TGTGCCAGCAGCCGCTCAGAATCAACAGGGCCTATCTACGAGCAGTACTTC
CASSRSESTGPIYEQYF
>few|.|TRBV4-3|TRBJ1-1|14
TGCGCCAGCAGCCAAGTTCGTCGTGGGACTGAAGCTTTCTTT
CASSQVRRGTEAFF
>many|.|TRBV20-1|TRBJ2-7|13
TGCAGTGCCAAGGGACTCCACTCCTACGAGCAGTACTTC
CSAKGLHSYEQYF
>.|TRBD2|TRBV7-3|TRBJ2-3|16
TGTGCCAGCAGCTTACAAGCGGGGGGGCCCACAGATACGCAGTATTTT
CASSLQAGGPTDTQYF
>few|TRBD2|TRBV7-6|TRBJ2-5|16
TGTGCCAGCAGCTTAGGACTAGCGTCGCCCCAAGAGACCCAGTACTTC
CASSLGLASPQETQYF
>.|TRBD2|TRBV5-4|TRBJ2-7|15
TGTGCCAGCAGCCCCCCGGCGGGGGGTGAGCACGAGCAGTACTTC
CASSPPAGGEHEQYF